This is a list of T cell receptor beta chains from one sample in a study of T cell repertoires in cytomegalovirus infection. TCRdb itself ran the reads through MiXCR, one entry per CDR3 protein. The sample yields 250,000 to 350,000 distinct CDR3 sequences, about 26% seen once. The sample consisted of PBMCs. These receptors were taken from a human donor in good health (CMV status not recorded). Some clones in this sample may be carry-over from other donors' samples. Both conserved end residues are part of each CDR3. Fields, in order: J gene, D gene, V gene, clone size, CDR3 protein, CDR3 DNA. A D gene is named only where the DNA matches it firmly. Not every row has a clone size; where given, it reads once, few, many or a size class.

j_gene: TRBJ2-1
d_gene: NA
v_gene: TRBV6-1
abundance: NA
CDR3aa: CASSPSRSLNEQFF
CDR3nt: TGTGCCAGCTCCCCTAGCCGAAGCCTCAATGAGCAGTTCTTC

j_gene: TRBJ2-2
d_gene: NA
v_gene: TRBV6-2/TRBV6-3
abundance: few
CDR3aa: CASGYNRAGELFF
CDR3nt: TGTGCCAGCGGTTACAACAGGGCCGGGGAGCTGTTTTTT

j_gene: TRBJ2-1
d_gene: TRBD2
v_gene: TRBV20-1
abundance: NA
CDR3aa: CSARPSGSLYNEQFF
CDR3nt: TGCAGTGCTAGACCTAGCGGGAGTTTATACAATGAGCAGTTCTTC

j_gene: TRBJ1-5
d_gene: TRBD1
v_gene: TRBV7-2
abundance: NA
CDR3aa: CASSLGGQGMVKPQHF
CDR3nt: TGTGCCAGCAGCTTAGGTGGACAGGGGATGGTTAAGCCCCAGCATTTT

j_gene: TRBJ2-1
d_gene: TRBD2
v_gene: TRBV7-2
abundance: many
CDR3aa: CASSRGASGPESYEQFF
CDR3nt: TGTGCCAGCAGTCGTGGGGCTAGCGGCCCAGAGAGCTATGAGCAGTTCTTC

j_gene: TRBJ2-3
d_gene: NA
v_gene: TRBV19
abundance: few
CDR3aa: CASSIQSLPTDTQYF
CDR3nt: TGTGCCAGTAGTATACAATCCTTACCCACAGATACGCAGTATTTT

j_gene: TRBJ2-5
d_gene: NA
v_gene: TRBV29-1
abundance: NA
CDR3aa: CSVDITALETQYF
CDR3nt: TGCAGCGTTGATATTACTGCATTAGAGACCCAGTACTTC

j_gene: TRBJ1-4
d_gene: TRBD1
v_gene: TRBV28
abundance: NA
CDR3aa: CASRQRTGKEKLFF
CDR3nt: TGTGCCAGCAGGCAAAGGACAGGGAAAGAAAAACTGTTTTTT

j_gene: TRBJ2-1
d_gene: NA
v_gene: TRBV9
abundance: NA
CDR3aa: CASSLQRASNEQFF
CDR3nt: TGTGCCAGCAGCCTACAGAGAGCCTCCAATGAGCAGTTCTTC

j_gene: TRBJ2-1
d_gene: NA
v_gene: TRBV30
abundance: NA
CDR3aa: CAWTTDTYNEQFF
CDR3nt: TGTGCCTGGACAACGGATACCTACAATGAGCAGTTCTTC

j_gene: TRBJ2-3
d_gene: NA
v_gene: TRBV29-1
abundance: few
CDR3aa: CSVGKGSRTDTQYF
CDR3nt: TGCAGCGTAGGCAAGGGGTCCAGGACAGATACGCAGTATTTT

j_gene: TRBJ1-1
d_gene: NA
v_gene: TRBV12-3/TRBV12-4
abundance: many
CDR3aa: CASSISANTEAFF
CDR3nt: TGTGCCAGCAGTATCTCAGCGAACACTGAAGCTTTCTTT

j_gene: TRBJ1-6
d_gene: NA
v_gene: TRBV2
abundance: NA
CDR3aa: CASIRSYNSPLHF
CDR3nt: TGTGCCAGCATTCGCTCCTATAATTCACCCCTCCACTTT

j_gene: TRBJ2-5
d_gene: TRBD1
v_gene: TRBV2
abundance: few
CDR3aa: CATNRDRQETQYF
CDR3nt: TGTGCCACCAACCGGGACAGACAAGAGACCCAGTACTTC

j_gene: TRBJ1-5
d_gene: NA
v_gene: TRBV6-8
abundance: NA
CDR3aa: CASRKWGGSNQPQHF
CDR3nt: TGTGCCAGCAGGAAATGGGGAGGTAGCAATCAGCCCCAGCATTTT

j_gene: TRBJ2-3
d_gene: TRBD1
v_gene: TRBV12-3/TRBV12-4
abundance: NA
CDR3aa: CASSLGTGGDTQYF
CDR3nt: TGTGCCAGCAGCCTCGGGACAGGGGGGGATACGCAGTATTTT

j_gene: TRBJ2-3
d_gene: NA
v_gene: TRBV7-2
abundance: many
CDR3aa: CASSLAPTDTQYF
CDR3nt: TGTGCCAGCAGCTTAGCCCCCACAGATACGCAGTATTTT

j_gene: TRBJ2-3
d_gene: TRBD2
v_gene: TRBV7-2
abundance: many
CDR3aa: CASRRAGGPDTQYF
CDR3nt: TGTGCCAGCAGACGAGCGGGAGGGCCAGATACGCAGTATTTT

j_gene: TRBJ1-2
d_gene: NA
v_gene: TRBV6-2/TRBV6-3
abundance: few
CDR3aa: CASSSTGPRGYTF
CDR3nt: TGTGCCAGCAGTTCCACAGGACCTCGAGGCTACACCTTC

j_gene: TRBJ2-5
d_gene: TRBD2
v_gene: TRBV29-1
abundance: NA
CDR3aa: CSVSPSAGGVETQYF
CDR3nt: TGCAGCGTTTCCCCCTCAGCGGGAGGGGTCGAGACCCAGTACTTC

j_gene: TRBJ2-2
d_gene: TRBD1
v_gene: TRBV6-2/TRBV6-3
abundance: NA
CDR3aa: CASMTGGTGELFF
CDR3nt: TGTGCCAGCATGACAGGGGGAACCGGGGAGCTGTTTTTT

j_gene: TRBJ2-5
d_gene: NA
v_gene: TRBV6-1
abundance: NA
CDR3aa: CASISRGEYKETQYF
CDR3nt: TGTGCCAGCATCAGCAGGGGTGAATACAAAGAGACCCAGTACTTC

j_gene: TRBJ1-5
d_gene: NA
v_gene: TRBV5-6
abundance: NA
CDR3aa: CASSRKGNQPQHF
CDR3nt: TGTGCCAGCAGCCGAAAGGGAAACCAGCCCCAGCATTTT

j_gene: TRBJ1-1
d_gene: NA
v_gene: TRBV24-1
abundance: NA
CDR3aa: CATSDSGTMNTEAFF
CDR3nt: TGTGCCACCAGTGATTCCGGGACAATGAACACTGAAGCTTTCTTT

j_gene: TRBJ2-1
d_gene: NA
v_gene: TRBV5-1
abundance: NA
CDR3aa: CASSFLAGEQFF
CDR3nt: TGCGCCAGCAGCTTCCTAGCCGGTGAGCAGTTCTTC

j_gene: TRBJ1-2
d_gene: NA
v_gene: TRBV28
abundance: few
CDR3aa: CASSFGGNGYTF
CDR3nt: TGTGCCAGCAGTTTTGGGGGGAACGGCTACACCTTC

j_gene: TRBJ2-7
d_gene: NA
v_gene: TRBV5-1
abundance: NA
CDR3aa: CASSPVGSSGIYEQYF
CDR3nt: TGCGCCAGCAGCCCCGTAGGGAGTAGCGGAATTTACGAGCAGTACTTC

j_gene: TRBJ1-5
d_gene: NA
v_gene: TRBV28
abundance: few
CDR3aa: CASSLLQGMGNQPQHF
CDR3nt: TGTGCCAGCAGTTTACTCCAAGGGATGGGCAATCAGCCCCAGCATTTT

j_gene: TRBJ1-5
d_gene: TRBD1
v_gene: TRBV24-1
abundance: many
CDR3aa: CATSDPRQGSNQPQHF
CDR3nt: TGTGCCACCAGTGATCCTAGACAGGGCAGCAATCAGCCCCAGCATTTT

j_gene: TRBJ2-1
d_gene: NA
v_gene: TRBV28
abundance: NA
CDR3aa: CASSLRLGTPYNEQFF
CDR3nt: TGTGCCAGCAGTTTACGCCTCGGGACACCATACAATGAGCAGTTCTTC

j_gene: TRBJ2-1
d_gene: NA
v_gene: TRBV20-1
abundance: few
CDR3aa: CSASRPSPIYNEQFF
CDR3nt: TGCAGTGCTTCCCGGCCCTCCCCTATCTACAATGAGCAGTTCTTC